This T cell receptor (beta chain) is from a study of blood T cell repertoires in COVID-19. Overall study: Sites in the United States, Italy and Spain provided acute and convalescent COVID-19 samples. The analysed material was cDNA or gDNA that came from T cells, B-cell-depleted T cells, or PBMCs.

As handled by the study authors: Nucleated cell counts were estimated from reference gene primer amplification. Data came from immunoSEQ multiplex PCR; TCRdb stores just in-frame clones and leaves some out. The V and J calls and clone size are taken from that table; D and trimming were inferred from the DNA. The sample consists of approximately 30,000 clones, more than 70% of them appearing once. The CDR3 has 13 amino acids. Germline CDR1 reads SQVTM; CDR2 reads ANQGSEA. Trimming took 4 bases from V and 11 from J; bases not matched to a gene: 13. The receptor was derived from a woman aged 40 to 55 with active or convalescent COVID-19. The chain combines TRBV29-1 with TRBJ1-1; TRBD1 aligns across 7 bases. Sequenced: peripheral blood. CDR3 residues: CSVGLRGPGWAFF. CDR3 nucleotides: TGCAGCGTTGGTCTAAGGGGGCCGGGTTGGGCTTTCTTT.